This T cell receptor (beta chain) was sequenced for a study of cytotoxic CD8 clonotypes in ibrutinib-treated CLL. Regarding the study as a whole: Clonality went higher at ibrutinib response and then dropped back toward baseline at progression. Clonotypes that were public were uncommon, and they contracted or stayed stable on treatment. Sampling times, which were not matched between the groups, differed between sustained-remission patients and progressing patients.

This CDR3 contains 14 residues. CDR1 is MNHEY and CDR2 is SMNVEV in the germline V gene (reference sequence). Trimming left V 2 bases short and J 4 bases short, with 8 bases between. Using immunoSEQ multiplex PCR, the repertoire was profiled, and TCRdb retains in-frame clones only, with some absent. The table records 200,000 or so clones, roughly 79% of them present only once. This clone has a handful of counts. Its target is unknown. This material consisted of PBMCs, taken after 12 months of ibrutinib treatment. The source of this sequence is a human donor with chronic lymphocytic leukemia. The V and J genes are TRBV27 and TRBJ2-2; D unclear. CDR3 nucleotides: TGTGCCAGCAGTTTACGTGGATTCACCGGGGAGCTGTTTTTT. It codes for CASSLRGFTGELFF.